This section outlines one T cell receptor beta chain sequence together with its context. Antigen: not known. The PCR made use of 60 Vbeta and 13 Jbeta primers. Repertoires were generated with immunoSEQ multiplex PCR, while TCRdb's copy carries only in-frame clones and drops some. Of 150,000 to 200,000 clones in the sample, around 82% are singletons; the top ten hold around 5.7%. These data belong to a study of cytomegalovirus exposure and HLA in healthy donors. V trimming: 4 bases; J trimming: 2 bases; junction bases outside the gene matches: 4. The CDR3 contains 14 residues. CDR1 LGHNA and CDR2 YSLEER come from the germline V gene. Broader study findings: Judged likely to be a sequencing artifact was a cluster of highly shared sequence variants. In a later analysis, most CMV-associated TCR beta chains appeared HLA-restricted. A later analysis by the authors found several of the most significant clusters apparently linked to common viral pathogens.

The V call is TRBV4-3, the J call TRBJ1-1, with 7 bases that match TRBD1. Material for sequencing was PBMCs. This clonotype originated in a man in his forties in good health and CMV-seronegative. The CDR3 sequence is CASSPGTANTEAFF. The CDR3, as DNA: TGCGCCAGCAGCCCCGGGACAGCAAACACTGAAGCTTTCTTT.